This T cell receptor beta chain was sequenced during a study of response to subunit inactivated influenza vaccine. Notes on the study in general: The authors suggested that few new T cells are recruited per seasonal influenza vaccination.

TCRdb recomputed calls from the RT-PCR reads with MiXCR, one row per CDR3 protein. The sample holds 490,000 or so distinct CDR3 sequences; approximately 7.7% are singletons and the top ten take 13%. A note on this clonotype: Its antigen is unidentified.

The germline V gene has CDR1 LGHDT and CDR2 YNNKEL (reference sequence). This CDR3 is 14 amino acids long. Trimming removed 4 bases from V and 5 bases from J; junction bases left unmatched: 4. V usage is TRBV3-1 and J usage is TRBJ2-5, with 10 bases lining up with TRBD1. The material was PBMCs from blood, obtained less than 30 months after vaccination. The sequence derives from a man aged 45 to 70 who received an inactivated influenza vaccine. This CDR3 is CASSPGTGVETQYF. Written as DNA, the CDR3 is TGTGCCAGCAGCCCTGGGACAGGGGTGGAGACCCAGTACTTC.